This T cell receptor (beta chain) was sequenced for a study of shared clonotypes between healthy human individuals. The sample holds a few counts of this clone. The assay was immunoSEQ multiplex PCR, and TCRdb's table has in-frame clones only and misses some. The sample contains some 2,500,000 clones, approximately 93% of which appear only once. CD4+ cell separation produced CD45RA+ naive and CD45RA-negative memory subsets. The germline gives CDR1 SGDLS, CDR2 YYNGEE. Trimming removed 5 bases from V and 3 bases from J, with 17 bases in between. CDR3 length: 15 residues. The TCR originated in a man in his late teens or twenties in good health. Some clones in this sample may be carry-over from other donors' samples. Specimen: naive CD4+ T cells from PBMCs. Specified subset: CD45RA+ positively selected. J is TRBJ1-2 and V is TRBV9; the D gene is possibly TRBD1 (6 bases). Written as DNA, the CDR3 is TGTGCCAGCAGTCTCAGGGGCAGTAGCGACTATGGCTACACCTTC. It translates to CASSLRGSSDYGYTF.